A single sample gave rise to the 26 T cell receptor beta chains below, sequenced in a study of cytomegalovirus exposure and HLA in healthy donors. Vbeta (60) and Jbeta (13) primers were used in the PCR. Produced via immunoSEQ multiplex PCR; TCRdb's table is partial and in-frame only. The data contain around 90,000 clones, around nine tenths of them singletons. The sample comprised PBMCs. These receptors all come from a young man in good health and CMV-seropositive.

The rearrangement joins TRBV18 to TRBJ2-1; D may be TRBD2 (7 bases). V was trimmed by 1 base and J by 8 bases, leaving 18 bases between them. CDR1 is KGHSH, CDR2 LQKENI, per germline. This CDR3 has 16 amino acids. CDR3 region: CASSPRGTTGGDEQFF. The CDR3 DNA reads TGTGCCAGCTCACCACGGGGGACTACCGGGGGCGATGAGCAGTTCTTC. Looking up the rest from reference TRBV18 and TRBJ2-1 gives the full variable domain: NAGVMQNPRHLVRRRGQEARLRCSPMKGHSHVYWYRQLPEEGLKFMVYLQKENIIDESGMPKERFSAEFPKEGPSILRIQQVVRGDSAAYFCASSPRGTTGGDEQFFGPGTRLTVL.

This sequence joins TRBV19 and TRBJ2-4; TRBD2 agrees at 11 bases. J lost 0 bases, V lost 3 bases, and 16 bases had no gene match. CDR1 is LNHDA, CDR2 SQIVND, per germline (reference sequence). This CDR3 is built from 21 residues. Written as DNA, the CDR3 is TGTGCCAGTAGTATTTACGCCCGACTAGCGGGATTACCTCTAGCCAAAAACATTCAGTACTTC. It is translated as CASSIYARLAGLPLAKNIQYF.

The chain carries TRBV7-9 and TRBJ2-1; TRBD2 agrees at 10 bases. CDR1 is SEHNR and CDR2 is FQNEAQ in the germline V gene (reference sequence). V trimming: 5 bases; J trimming: 12 bases; junction bases outside the gene matches: 13. The CDR3 totals 15 residues. CDR3 sequence reads: CASSPGASGRRWQFF. The CDR3 nucleotides read TGTGCCAGCAGCCCCGGGGCTAGCGGGAGACGTTGGCAGTTCTTC.

The chain has TRBV18 and TRBJ1-1, with D maybe TRBD1 (5 bases). The CDR3 spans 14 residues. V shed 3 bases and J shed 4 bases, with 12 bases lying between them. Per germline, CDR1 KGHSH and CDR2 LQKENI. The CDR3 DNA is TGTGCCAGCTCACCCAGGGTCGAGAGCACTGAAGCTTTCTTT. Amino acids: CASSPRVESTEAFF.

This clone was observed a few times. This CDR3 is CASSLTGWRYEQYF. In DNA form, the CDR3 reads TGCGCCAGCAGCTTGACAGGGTGGAGGTACGAGCAGTACTTC. This chain uses TRBV5-1 with TRBJ2-7; possible D gene TRBD1, 6 bases. The V end was cut by 1 base, the J end by 4 bases, with 12 bases between. CDR3 length: 14 amino acids. Germline V gives CDR1 SGHRS, CDR2 YFSETQ. Together with reference TRBV5-1 and TRBJ2-7, the CDR3 gives the full variable domain: KAGVTQTPRYLIKTRGQQVTLSCSPISGHRSVSWYQQTPGQGLQFLFEYFSETQRNKGNFPGRFSGRQFSNSRSEMNVSTLELGDSALYLCASSLTGWRYEQYFGPGTRLTVT.

This clone was detected once. The chain employs TRBV19 and TRBJ2-2; 11 nucleotides line up with TRBD2. The germline gives CDR1 LNHDA, CDR2 SQIVND (reference sequence). Trimming at V came to 6 bases and at J to 7 bases, leaving 10 bases not matched to a gene. The CDR3 contains 16 residues. As DNA, the CDR3 is TGTGCCAGTAGACGTAGGATAGCGGGAGGGGTCGGGGAGCTGTTTTTT. Its translation: CASRRRIAGGVGELFF.

The chain joins TRBV5-1 to TRBJ1-1; no firm D call. The CDR3 contains 12 residues. Germline V CDR1 and CDR2: SGHRS, YFSETQ. Trimming cost V 5 bases and J 1 base, with 6 bases left between them. The chain's CDR3 is CASRGENTEAFF. CDR3 nucleotides: TGCGCCAGCAGGGGCGAGAACACTGAAGCTTTCTTT.

This rearrangement joins TRBV19 to TRBJ2-1; the D gene is possibly TRBD1 (6 bases). Trimming took 6 bases from V and 8 from J, leaving 17 bases between them. Germline V gives CDR1 LNHDA, CDR2 SQIVND (reference sequence). The CDR3 totals 14 residues. CDR3 loop: CASRAGVLYDEQFF. CDR3 nucleotides: TGTGCCAGTAGGGCAGGGGTTTTATACGATGAGCAGTTCTTC.

The chain uses TRBV7-2 and TRBJ1-3; D might be TRBD1 (6 bases). V lost 5 bases and J 7 bases, leaving 15 bases between the germline ends. The CDR3 totals 14 residues. CDR1 SGHTA and CDR2 FQGNSA come from the germline V gene. The CDR3 nucleotides are TGTGCCAGCAGCCAAGGACAGACCGTGAACACCATATATTTT. Encoded protein: CASSQGQTVNTIYF.

In the case of this clone: Other DNA sequences within the sample encode an identical CDR3. This rearrangement joins TRBV18 to TRBJ2-5; D call uncertain. The V gene's germline CDR1 is KGHSH and CDR2 LQKENI. The CDR3 covers 13 residues. V lost 0 bases, J lost 5 bases, and 7 bases lay in between. CDR3 amino acids: CASSPPGRETQYF. In DNA, the CDR3 is TGTGCCAGCTCACCACCGGGCCGCGAGACCCAGTACTTC.

V and J are TRBV29-1 and TRBJ2-2; D unresolved. The CDR3 has 15 residues. Trimming pared 6 bases from V and 0 bases from J, leaving 14 bases between. CDR1 is SQVTM, CDR2 ANQGSEA, per germline. The CDR3 region has the DNA TGCAGCGTCCTCACAACAGCTACGAACACCGGGGAGCTGTTTTTT. This sequence encodes CSVLTTATNTGELFF.

The rearrangement uses TRBV29-1 and TRBJ1-4, with D maybe TRBD1 (5 bases). The length of the CDR3 is 15 residues. Germline CDR1 is SQVTM and CDR2 is ANQGSEA. Trimming shortened V by 6 bases and J by 4 bases, and 18 bases separated the two germline ends. CDR3 bases: TGCAGCGTAAGCCGGTGGGGGGACGGTAATGAAAAACTGTTTTTT. As protein: CSVSRWGDGNEKLFF. The variable domain in full, with the rest retrieved from reference TRBV29-1 and TRBJ1-4, is SAVISQKPSRDICQRGTSLTIQCQVDSQVTMMFWYRQQPGQSLTLIATANQGSEATYESGFVIDKFPISRPNLTFSTLTVSNMSPEDSSIYLCSVSRWGDGNEKLFFGSGTQLSVL.

The J gene is TRBJ2-7, the V gene TRBV10-3; D is ambiguous. The germline V and J ends were trimmed by 5 bases and 3 bases, with 14 bases remaining between them. Germline lookup yields CDR1 ENHRY and CDR2 SYGVKD. CDR3 length: 14 residues. DNA of the CDR3: TGTGCCATCAGTCTCTCAGGTAAAATCTACGAGCAGTACTTC. Protein sequence: CAISLSGKIYEQYF.

This chain uses TRBV7-9 with TRBJ2-1, with a tentative D call TRBD2 (6 bases). The CDR3 runs to 15 residues. Between the trimmed V and J ends, which lost 6 bases and 4 bases, there was a span of 16 bases. Looked up from germline, CDR1 is SEHNR and CDR2 is FQNEAQ (reference sequence). CDR3 bases: TGTGCCAGCAGTCCTGAAGGGACTGGATACAATGAGCAGTTCTTC. Translating gives CASSPEGTGYNEQFF.

V gene TRBV7-9 combines with J gene TRBJ1-2, with unresolved D. The CDR3 spans 12 residues. Germline CDR1 SEHNR, CDR2 FQNEAQ (reference sequence). With 4 bases removed from V and 5 bases from J, the gap between germline ends came to 8 bases. CDR3: CASSSHGYGYTF. CDR3 coding DNA: TGTGCCAGCAGCTCCCACGGTTATGGCTACACCTTC.

This sequence joins TRBV27 and TRBJ2-5, with D perhaps TRBD1 (6 bases). There are 15 residues in the CDR3. V lost 5 bases, J lost 1 base, and 14 bases lay in between. Germline lookup yields CDR1 MNHEY and CDR2 SMNVEV (reference sequence). CDR3 coding DNA: TGTGCCAGCAGTCCATCGGACAGCCCCCAAGAGACCCAGTACTTC. It yields the protein CASSPSDSPQETQYF.

The V gene is TRBV27, the J gene TRBJ1-5; tentative D call: TRBD1 (5 bases). The CDR3 loop spans 13 amino acids. Trimming pared 5 bases from V and 4 bases from J, leaving 9 bases between. Germline V CDR1 and CDR2: MNHEY, SMNVEV (reference sequence). As DNA, the CDR3 is TGTGCCAGCAGTATACAGGTGAATCAGCCCCAGCATTTT. Amino acids: CASSIQVNQPQHF.

This chain joins TRBV30 and TRBJ2-5, with unresolved D. CDR1 and CDR2 from the germline V gene are GTSNPN and SVGIG (reference sequence). With 2 bases removed from V and 5 bases from J, the gap between germline ends came to 9 bases. The CDR3 sequence is 12 residues long. Here the CDR3 reads CAWSPRWETQYF. The CDR3 coding sequence is TGTGCCTGGAGTCCTAGGTGGGAGACCCAGTACTTC.

The chain uses TRBV28 and TRBJ1-2; possibly TRBD1 for D (6 bases). Trimming removed 4 bases at V and 4 bases at J, with 25 bases between. The CDR3 runs 18 residues. Germline V gene lookup returns CDR1 MDHEN and CDR2 SYDVKM. The CDR3 region is CASSSLPSQQGISYGYTF. For the CDR3, the DNA is TGTGCCAGCAGTTCCCTCCCCTCTCAACAGGGTATCTCCTATGGCTACACCTTC.

The chain has TRBV7-8 and TRBJ2-7; 13 bases fit TRBD2. The CDR3 has 15 residues. Per germline, CDR1 SGHVS and CDR2 FQNEAQ. With V trimmed by 5 bases and J by 3 bases, 4 bases remained unmatched. CDR3: CASSPRLAGGYEQYF. DNA of the CDR3: TGTGCCAGCAGCCCAAGACTAGCGGGGGGCTACGAGCAGTACTTC.

A few counts support this clone. The rearrangement links TRBV5-5 to TRBJ2-3, with 9 bases fitting TRBD2. The CDR3 spans 14 residues. V lost 7 bases and J lost 3; bases outside the gene matches: 6. Germline V gene lookup returns CDR1 SGHKS and CDR2 YYEKEE (reference sequence). The CDR3 nucleotides are TGTGCCAGCCTCCTAGCGGGGAGTACAGATACGCAGTATTTT. Encoded protein: CASLLAGSTDTQYF.

The chain employs TRBV19 and TRBJ1-2; 7 nucleotides agree with TRBD1. The CDR3 has 13 residues. J was trimmed by 1 base and V by 8 bases; bases with no gene match: 4. Per germline, CDR1 LNHDA and CDR2 SQIVND (reference sequence). The CDR3 region is CASGTEINYGYTF. The CDR3 coding sequence is TGTGCCAGTGGGACAGAGATTAACTATGGCTACACCTTC.

In its sample, this clone was seen once. The chain joins TRBV4-1 to TRBJ2-5, with 8 bases identical to TRBD2. CDR3 size: 18 residues. Germline V gene data show CDR1 as MGHRA and CDR2 as YSYEKL. V dropped 0 bases and J dropped 1; count of bases not matched to a gene: 10. This chain's CDR3 is CASSQDGSGGAFQETQYF. The DNA for the CDR3 is TGCGCCAGCAGCCAAGATGGGTCGGGAGGGGCTTTCCAAGAGACCCAGTACTTC.

This chain links TRBV4-1 with TRBJ2-7; D might be TRBD1 (7 bases). The V end was cut by 3 bases, the J end by 2 bases, with 11 bases between. Per germline, CDR1 MGHRA and CDR2 YSYEKL. The CDR3 is 14 residues long. CDR3 protein: CASSHGGQTYEQYF. In nucleotides, the CDR3 is TGCGCCAGCAGCCACGGGGGACAGACCTACGAGCAGTACTTC.

This clone was counted only a few times. The gene calls are TRBV5-6 and TRBJ1-1; D possibly corresponds to TRBD1 (6 bases). Germline CDR1 reads SGHDT; CDR2 reads YYEEEE. This CDR3 has 16 amino acids. Deletions cut 4 bases from V and 1 base from J, with 17 bases between. The CDR3 spells CASSPLTGVRNTEAFF. CDR3 nucleotide sequence: TGTGCCAGCAGCCCCCTGACAGGAGTAAGGAACACTGAAGCTTTCTTT.

V usage is TRBV27 and J usage is TRBJ2-2; weak D call: TRBD1 (7 bases). Trimming left V 1 base short and J 7 bases short, with 19 bases between. This CDR3 has 17 residues. The V gene's germline CDR1 is MNHEY and CDR2 SMNVEV (reference sequence). CDR3 DNA: TGTGCCAGCAGTTTATGGGCAGGGGGGCTTTTTGGCGGGGAGCTGTTTTTT. Translating it yields CASSLWAGGLFGGELFF.